These 28 T cell receptor beta chains came from one sample sequenced in a study of cytomegalovirus exposure and HLA in healthy donors. PCR amplification relied on 60 Vbeta primers (plus 13 Jbeta primers). Repertoires were generated with immunoSEQ multiplex PCR, while TCRdb's copy carries only in-frame clones and drops some. The table records 100,000 to 150,000 clones, about 82% of them present only once. The source material was PBMCs. These receptors were taken from a boy aged 10-17 years in good health and CMV-seronegative.

The chain links TRBV18 to TRBJ2-7; the D gene is possibly TRBD2 (6 bases). The CDR3 contains 14 residues. The V and J ends lost 6 bases and 9 bases respectively, with 21 bases between them. From germline, CDR1 is KGHSH and CDR2 LQKENI. CDR3: CASSPAVSAGGQYF. The DNA of the CDR3 is TGTGCCAGCTCCCCTGCCGTATCTGCCGGGGGGCAGTACTTC.

The genes are TRBV9 and TRBJ1-2; a possible D gene is TRBD1 (6 bases). Germline CDR1 reads SGDLS; CDR2 reads YYNGEE. V lost 0 bases, J lost 0 bases, and 12 bases lay in between. CDR3 size: 16 residues. The DNA for the CDR3 is TGTGCCAGCAGCGTAGAGGGGGACCCACCTAACTATGGCTACACCTTC. As protein: CASSVEGDPPNYGYTF.

This chain joins TRBV29-1 and TRBJ1-1; TRBD1 aligns across 8 bases. Per the germline V gene, CDR1 is SQVTM and CDR2 is ANQGSEA. The CDR3 length is 12 residues. This CDR3 is CSHTGGGPEAFF. The CDR3 nucleotides are TGCAGTCACACAGGGGGGGGTCCTGAAGCTTTCTTT.

This clone was counted between two and nine times. The chain joins TRBV19 to TRBJ1-1, with 7 nucleotides matching TRBD1. The CDR3 is 16 amino acids. Germline CDR1 LNHDA, CDR2 SQIVND (reference sequence). After removal of 6 bases from V and 0 bases from J, the junction contained 10 bases not matched to a gene. CDR3 nucleotide sequence: TGTGCCAGTAGCCAGCGGACAGGCCTTCTGAACACTGAAGCTTTCTTT. This codes for CASSQRTGLLNTEAFF.

The chain recombines TRBV6-5 with TRBJ2-7; a weak D match, TRBD1 (5 bases). CDR3 length: 15 amino acids. V gave up 1 base and J gave up 2 bases, with 12 bases separating them. Germline CDR1 reads MNHEY; CDR2 reads SVGAGI. Here the CDR3 reads CASSYYGRETYEQYF. DNA for the CDR3: TGTGCCAGCAGTTACTATGGCAGGGAAACCTACGAGCAGTACTTC.

The rearrangement uses TRBV29-1 and TRBJ1-2, with D uncertain. V lost 7 bases and J lost 2, with 14 bases in between. This CDR3 has 13 amino acids. Germline CDR1 and CDR2: SQVTM and ANQGSEA. The DNA of the CDR3 is TGCAGCGCTTCAGTCCCGGGGAACTATGGCTACACCTTC. It specifies CSASVPGNYGYTF.

This chain connects TRBV7-9 to TRBJ2-6; no clear D gene. The germline gives CDR1 SEHNR, CDR2 FQNEAQ (reference sequence). The CDR3 spans 18 residues. With 1 base removed from V and 0 bases from J, the gap between germline ends came to 13 bases. Written as DNA, the CDR3 is TGTGCCAGCAGCTTAGGAAATAATCTGGCCTCTGGGGCCAACGTCCTGACTTTC. It is translated as CASSLGNNLASGANVLTF.

This clone was counted once. The V gene is TRBV25-1, the J gene TRBJ2-3; 8 nucleotides agree with TRBD2. Germline CDR1 reads MGHDK; CDR2 reads SYGVNS. CDR3 length: 13 residues. V gave up 4 bases and J gave up 7 bases; unmatched junction bases: 4. CDR3 residues: CASSATSGYTQYF. The CDR3 DNA reads TGTGCCAGCAGTGCCACTAGCGGATATACGCAGTATTTT. The variable domain in full, with the rest retrieved from reference TRBV25-1 and TRBJ2-3, is EADIYQTPRYLVIGTGKKITLECSQTMGHDKMYWYQQDPGMELHLIHYSYGVNSTEKGDLSSESTVSRIRTEHFPLTLESARPSHTSQYLCASSATSGYTQYFGPGTRLTVL.

A few counts support this clone. This sequence joins TRBV30 and TRBJ1-5, with 7 nucleotides matching TRBD1. V shed 3 bases, J shed 3 bases, and the junction held 5 bases outside the gene matches. This CDR3 is built from 14 residues. Germline V CDR1 and CDR2: GTSNPN, SVGIG (reference sequence). CDR3 in DNA: TGTGCCTGGAGGAGAACAGGGGCCAATCAGCCCCAGCATTTT. Translation gives CAWRRTGANQPQHF. The entire variable domain, with the rest obtained from reference TRBV30 and TRBJ1-5, is as follows: SQTIHQWPATLVQPVGSPLSLECTVEGTSNPNLYWYRQAAGRGLQLLFYSVGIGQISSEVPQNLSASRPQDRQFILSSKKLLLSDSGFYLCAWRRTGANQPQHFGDGTRLSIL.

J is TRBJ2-7 and V is TRBV11-3; 9 bases are a match to TRBD1. Looked up from germline, CDR1 is SGHNT and CDR2 is YENEEA. V dropped 5 bases and J dropped 9; count of bases not matched to a gene: 11. The CDR3 is made up of 14 amino acids. CDR3 residues: CASSPDRGHFAQYF. The CDR3 bases are TGTGCCAGCAGCCCGGACAGGGGCCACTTTGCGCAGTACTTC.

This clone turned up a few times. J is TRBJ2-1 and V is TRBV15, with 8 bases aligning to TRBD2. CDR3 length: 17 amino acids. J was trimmed by 6 bases and V by 0 bases; bases with no gene match: 10. CDR1 is LNHNV, CDR2 YYDKDF, per germline (reference sequence). The CDR3 is CATSRESRLATLNEQFF. As DNA, the CDR3 is TGTGCCACCAGCAGAGAGAGTAGACTAGCGACCCTCAATGAGCAGTTCTTC.

The sample holds one count of this clone. The rearrangement links TRBV2 to TRBJ2-3; D is possibly TRBD1 (5 bases). Germline assignment: CDR1 SNHLY and CDR2 FYNNEI. V lost 3 bases to trimming and J lost 11 bases, with 9 bases between them. The CDR3 length is 11 residues. CDR3 bases: TGTGCCAGCAGTGACCCTCAGGGGCAGTATTTT. Its translation: CASSDPQGQYF.

Notes on this clone: The junction shows a germline mismatch at one end, possibly a read error. DNA of the CDR3: TGTGCCAGCAGTCAAGCGACTAGCGGGAGTGCCGAGCAGTACTTC. It translates to CASSQATSGSAEQYF. The J gene is TRBJ2-5, the V gene TRBV6-1, with 12 positions matching TRBD2. Gene TRBJ2-7 matches the end of the DNA better, so the J call may be wrong. In germline, CDR1 is MNHNS, CDR2 SASEGT. The CDR3 is 15 residues long.

The chain joins TRBV2 to TRBJ2-5, with 7 nucleotides matching TRBD2. The CDR3 is 17 residues long. The junction had 15 bases not matched to a gene; V was cut back by 6 bases and J by 2 bases. The germline CDR1 and CDR2 sequences are SNHLY and FYNNEI. The CDR3 DNA reads as TGTGCCAGCAGGACCGCGGACGGGGAGGGGATACAAGAGACCCAGTACTTC. As protein: CASRTADGEGIQETQYF.

The J gene is TRBJ2-6, the V gene TRBV2; weak D call: TRBD1 (5 bases). In germline, CDR1 is SNHLY, CDR2 FYNNEI. V was cut by 3 bases and J by 4 bases, with 7 bases left in between. The CDR3 totals 14 residues. CDR3 in amino acids: CASSEGPGANVLTF. The CDR3 DNA sequence: TGTGCCAGCAGTGAGGGGCCCGGGGCCAACGTCCTGACTTTC. The complete variable domain, with remaining parts taken from reference TRBV2 and TRBJ2-6, reads EPEVTQTPSHQVTQMGQEVILRCVPISNHLYFYWYRQILGQKVEFLVSFYNNEISEKSEIFDDQFSVERPDGSNFTLKIRSTKLEDSAMYFCASSEGPGANVLTFGAGSRLTVL.

This chain joins TRBV7-9 and TRBJ2-6; TRBD1 matches at 7 bases. The germline gives CDR1 SEHNR, CDR2 FQNEAQ (reference sequence). J was trimmed by 0 bases and V by 4 bases; bases with no gene match: 12. This CDR3 comprises 19 residues. The CDR3 loop is CASSWPSGTESSGANVLTF. CDR3 in DNA: TGTGCCAGCAGCTGGCCATCCGGGACAGAGAGCTCTGGGGCCAACGTCCTGACTTTC.

Written as DNA, the CDR3 is TGCAGCGTAGGACAGCCGAACACTGAAGCTTTCTTT. Translation: CSVGQPNTEAFF. The chain couples TRBV29-1 to TRBJ1-1; TRBD1 is a possible D gene (6 bases). Germline assignment: CDR1 SQVTM and CDR2 ANQGSEA. The V gene lost 6 bases and the J gene lost 1 base, with 9 bases spanning the gap. The CDR3 loop spans 12 amino acids.

The rearrangement links TRBV30 to TRBJ2-5, with D uncertain. The germline CDR1 and CDR2 sequences are GTSNPN and SVGIG (reference sequence). CDR3 length: 15 residues. Trimming removed 1 base from V and 1 base from J, with 13 bases in between. The CDR3 reads CAWSEQPVPQETQYF. CDR3 bases: TGTGCCTGGAGTGAACAGCCCGTACCCCAAGAGACCCAGTACTTC.

This clone appeared many times. This chain joins TRBV11-2 and TRBJ1-1, with TRBD1 identical over 7 bases. CDR1 is SGHAT and CDR2 is FQNNGV in the germline V gene. This CDR3 has 17 amino acids. V shed 3 bases, J shed 0 bases, and the junction held 10 bases outside the gene matches. In DNA, the CDR3 is TGTGCCAGCAGCTTCGGAGGACAGGAATTCATGAACACTGAAGCTTTCTTT. This translates into CASSFGGQEFMNTEAFF.

This clone was found once. V gene TRBV12-5 combines with J gene TRBJ2-7, with TRBD2 as a possible D gene (5 bases). The V and J ends lost 6 bases and 3 bases respectively, with 15 bases between them. Germline CDR1 reads LGHNT; CDR2 reads FRNRAP. The CDR3 has 14 amino acids. The CDR3 region has the DNA TGTGCTAGTGGGCTCCCTGAGCGGTACTACGAGCAGTACTTC. Protein sequence: CASGLPERYYEQYF. Based on the CDR3 plus reference TRBV12-5 and TRBJ2-7, the full variable domain is DARVTQTPRHKVTEMGQEVTMRCQPILGHNTVFWYRQTMMQGLELLAYFRNRAPLDDSGMPKDRFSAEMPDATLATLKIQPSEPRDSAVYFCASGLPERYYEQYFGPGTRLTVT.

V and J are TRBV18 and TRBJ1-2, with 8 bases lining up with TRBD1. Germline assignment: CDR1 KGHSH and CDR2 LQKENI. V trimming: 4 bases; J trimming: 6 bases; junction bases outside the gene matches: 7. This CDR3 is 14 amino acids long. The chain's CDR3 is CASSLATGVDGYTF. CDR3 DNA: TGTGCCAGCTCACTAGCGACAGGGGTCGATGGCTACACCTTC.

This clone appeared once. The chain combines TRBV5-1 with TRBJ2-1; 10 nucleotides align to TRBD1. The CDR3 runs 13 residues. The V segment lost 3 bases and the J segment 9 bases; nucleotides outside the gene matches: 3. Per the germline V gene, CDR1 is SGHRS and CDR2 is YFSETQ. The CDR3 loop reads CASSWGQGSEQFF. DNA for the CDR3: TGCGCCAGCAGCTGGGGACAGGGGAGTGAGCAGTTCTTC.

This rearrangement joins TRBV4-1 to TRBJ1-2; 7 bases line up with TRBD1. Germline CDR1 MGHRA, CDR2 YSYEKL. The V segment lost 0 bases and the J segment 2 bases; nucleotides outside the gene matches: 3. CDR3 length: 15 residues. The CDR3 nucleotides are TGCGCCAGCAGCCAAGAGGTCAGGGGGAACTATGGCTACACCTTC. It translates to CASSQEVRGNYGYTF.

The chain recombines TRBV7-2 with TRBJ1-2, with no clear D. From germline, CDR1 is SGHTA and CDR2 FQGNSA. The length of the CDR3 is 14 residues. V dropped 5 bases and J dropped 4 bases, with 14 bases sitting between them. The CDR3 nucleotides read TGTGCCAGCAGCCCCCTTCTTCCCCCCTATGGCTACACCTTC. It translates to CASSPLLPPYGYTF.

CDR3 amino acids: CASRALAGGSGEQYF. The CDR3 coding sequence is TGTGCCAGCAGGGCACTAGCGGGAGGATCGGGAGAGCAGTACTTC. This chain links TRBV2 with TRBJ2-7; TRBD2 matches 12 bases. V lost 6 bases and J lost 7; bases outside the gene matches: 10. CDR1 and CDR2 (germline): SNHLY, FYNNEI. The CDR3 extends over 15 amino acids.

This clone was detected once. The gene calls are TRBV6-6 and TRBJ2-1; TRBD2 agrees at 8 bases. The germline gives CDR1 MNHNY, CDR2 SVGAGI (reference sequence). J gave up 5 bases and V 0 bases, and 6 bases lay outside the gene matches. The CDR3 loop spans 16 amino acids. The CDR3: CASSYSRLAGNNEQFF. Here the CDR3 DNA reads TGTGCCAGCAGTTACTCCCGGCTAGCGGGTAACAATGAGCAGTTCTTC.

The gene calls are TRBV19 and TRBJ2-7; tentative D call: TRBD2 (7 bases). Trimming left V 6 bases short and J 2 bases short, with 17 bases between. CDR3 length equals 15 residues. In germline, CDR1 is LNHDA, CDR2 SQIVND (reference sequence). The CDR3 DNA follows: TGTGCCAGTAGGTCGGGGGCGGGAGTGACCTACGAGCAGTACTTC. The encoded protein is CASRSGAGVTYEQYF.

This rearrangement joins TRBV6-1 to TRBJ1-3; a weak D match, TRBD1 (6 bases). The V end lost 4 bases, the J end lost 6 bases, and 13 bases lay between the germline ends. The CDR3 runs 14 residues. Germline V gene data show CDR1 as MNHNS and CDR2 as SASEGT. The CDR3 DNA reads TGTGCCAGCAGTGTGTCAGGGGATGAAAACACCATATATTTT. Translating gives CASSVSGDENTIYF.